A selection of T cell receptor beta chains follows, all from one sample in a study of T cell repertoires in cytomegalovirus infection. TCRdb used MiXCR to reprocess the reads, holding one entry per CDR3 protein. This sample has more than 85,000 distinct CDR3 sequences, with under 25% found just once. The sample comprised CD8+ T cells from PBMCs. These receptor sequences come from a human donor in good health (CMV status not recorded). Some clones in this sample may be carry-over from other donors' samples. Each CDR3 is given with its conserved first and last residue. A D gene is named only where the DNA matches it firmly. Rows may omit the clone size; those that give it use once, few, many or a size class.

clone_size: few
v_call: TRBV7-6
j_call: TRBJ2-5
d_call: TRBD2
cdr3_aa: CASTAEALAGQETQYF
cdr3_nt: TGTGCCAGCACCGCAGAGGCACTAGCGGGACAAGAGACCCAGTACTTC

clone_size: many
v_call: TRBV7-6
j_call: TRBJ2-2
d_call: TRBD2
cdr3_aa: CASTPPRGGDTGELFF
cdr3_nt: TGTGCCAGCACCCCCCCCCGCGGGGGGGACACCGGGGAGCTGTTTTTT

clone_size: few
v_call: TRBV7-6
j_call: TRBJ2-1
d_call: TRBD2
cdr3_aa: CASSSRLAGAHEQFF
cdr3_nt: TGTGCCAGCAGCTCCAGACTAGCGGGGGCCCATGAGCAGTTCTTC

clone_size: -
v_call: TRBV7-9
j_call: TRBJ2-4
d_call: TRBD1
cdr3_aa: CASSLGQGADKNIQYF
cdr3_nt: TGTGCCAGCAGTCTGGGACAGGGGGCGGACAAAAACATTCAGTACTTC

clone_size: many
v_call: TRBV7-9
j_call: TRBJ1-1
d_call: -
cdr3_aa: CASSPNRGDTEAFF
cdr3_nt: TGTGCCAGCAGCCCTAATCGGGGAGACACTGAAGCTTTCTTT

clone_size: many
v_call: TRBV7-6
j_call: TRBJ2-1
d_call: -
cdr3_aa: CASSLVLGQYNEQFF
cdr3_nt: TGTGCCAGCAGCTTAGTCTTGGGGCAGTACAATGAGCAGTTCTTC

clone_size: many
v_call: TRBV7-2
j_call: TRBJ2-1
d_call: TRBD2
cdr3_aa: CASSLASRGGYNEQFF
cdr3_nt: TGTGCCAGCAGCTTAGCTAGCCGGGGGGGCTACAATGAGCAGTTCTTC

clone_size: -
v_call: TRBV12-3/TRBV12-4
j_call: TRBJ1-4
d_call: -
cdr3_aa: CASSFGSGREKLFF
cdr3_nt: TGTGCCAGCAGTTTTGGGTCCGGTCGTGAAAAACTGTTTTTT

clone_size: many
v_call: TRBV7-8
j_call: TRBJ2-3
d_call: TRBD2
cdr3_aa: CASSLGLAGGSDTQYF
cdr3_nt: TGTGCCAGCAGCCTGGGACTAGCGGGGGGGTCCGATACGCAGTATTTT

clone_size: few
v_call: TRBV12-3/TRBV12-4
j_call: TRBJ1-2
d_call: TRBD1
cdr3_aa: CASSYSSASTGGDGYTF
cdr3_nt: TGTGCCAGCAGTTACAGCTCCGCCTCCACAGGGGGAGATGGCTACACCTTC

clone_size: -
v_call: TRBV6-2/TRBV6-3
j_call: TRBJ2-3
d_call: -
cdr3_aa: CASSYLSSRGGTDTQYF
cdr3_nt: TGTGCCAGCAGTTACCTCTCTTCGCGGGGCGGCACAGATACGCAGTATTTT

clone_size: -
v_call: TRBV7-8
j_call: TRBJ2-1
d_call: TRBD2
cdr3_aa: CASSSARTSGDHNEQFF
cdr3_nt: TGTGCCAGCAGCTCCGCCCGGACTAGCGGGGACCACAATGAGCAGTTCTTC

clone_size: -
v_call: TRBV2
j_call: TRBJ2-7
d_call: -
cdr3_aa: CASSEIVREQYF
cdr3_nt: TGTGCCAGCAGTGAAATAGTACGCGAGCAGTACTTC

clone_size: many
v_call: TRBV4-1
j_call: TRBJ2-7
d_call: TRBD1
cdr3_aa: CASSQGPDRATYEQYF
cdr3_nt: TGCGCCAGCAGCCAAGGACCGGACAGGGCGACCTACGAGCAGTACTTC

clone_size: -
v_call: TRBV28
j_call: TRBJ2-7
d_call: -
cdr3_aa: CASSFEPHLTAYEQYF
cdr3_nt: TGTGCCAGCAGTTTCGAGCCGCATTTGACCGCCTACGAGCAGTACTTC